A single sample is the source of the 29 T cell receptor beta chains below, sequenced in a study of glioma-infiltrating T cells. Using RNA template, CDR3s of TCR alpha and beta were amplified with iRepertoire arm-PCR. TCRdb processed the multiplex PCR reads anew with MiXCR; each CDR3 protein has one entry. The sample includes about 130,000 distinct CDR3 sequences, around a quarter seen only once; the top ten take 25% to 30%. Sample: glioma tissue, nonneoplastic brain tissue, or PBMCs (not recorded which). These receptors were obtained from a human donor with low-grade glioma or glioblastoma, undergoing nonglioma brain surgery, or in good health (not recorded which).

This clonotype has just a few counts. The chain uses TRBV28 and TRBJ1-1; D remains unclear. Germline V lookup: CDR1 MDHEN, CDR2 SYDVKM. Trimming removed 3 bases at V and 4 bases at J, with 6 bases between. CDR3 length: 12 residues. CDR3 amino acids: CASSFPPTEAFF. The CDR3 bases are TGTGCCAGCAGTTTCCCCCCCACTGAAGCTTTCTTT.

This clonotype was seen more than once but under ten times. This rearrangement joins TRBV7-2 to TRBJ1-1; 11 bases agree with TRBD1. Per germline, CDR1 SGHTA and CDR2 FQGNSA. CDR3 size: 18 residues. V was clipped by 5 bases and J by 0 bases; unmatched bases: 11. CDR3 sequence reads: CASSPETGTGGMNTEAFF. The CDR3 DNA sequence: TGTGCCAGCAGCCCCGAAACAGGGACAGGGGGGATGAACACTGAAGCTTTCTTT.

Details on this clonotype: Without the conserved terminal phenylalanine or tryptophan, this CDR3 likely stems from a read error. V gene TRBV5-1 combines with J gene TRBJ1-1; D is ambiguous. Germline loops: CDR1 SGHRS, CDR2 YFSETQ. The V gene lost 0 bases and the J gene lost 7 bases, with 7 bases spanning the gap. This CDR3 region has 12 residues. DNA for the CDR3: TGCGCCAGCAGCTTGGAAGGAAATGAAGCTTTCCTT. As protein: CASSLEGNEAFL.

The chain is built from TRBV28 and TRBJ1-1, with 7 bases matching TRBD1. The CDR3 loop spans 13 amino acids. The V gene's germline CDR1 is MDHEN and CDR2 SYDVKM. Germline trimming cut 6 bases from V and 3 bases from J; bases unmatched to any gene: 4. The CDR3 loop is CASRDRKDTEAFF. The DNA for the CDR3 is TGTGCCAGCAGGGACAGGAAAGACACTGAAGCTTTCTTT.

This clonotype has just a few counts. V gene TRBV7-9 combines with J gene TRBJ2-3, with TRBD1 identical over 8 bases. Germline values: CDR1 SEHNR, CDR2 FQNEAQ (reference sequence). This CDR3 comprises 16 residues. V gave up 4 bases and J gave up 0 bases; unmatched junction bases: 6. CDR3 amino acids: CASSSLWTGSTDTQYF. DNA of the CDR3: TGTGCCAGCAGCTCTCTTTGGACAGGGAGCACAGATACGCAGTATTTT.

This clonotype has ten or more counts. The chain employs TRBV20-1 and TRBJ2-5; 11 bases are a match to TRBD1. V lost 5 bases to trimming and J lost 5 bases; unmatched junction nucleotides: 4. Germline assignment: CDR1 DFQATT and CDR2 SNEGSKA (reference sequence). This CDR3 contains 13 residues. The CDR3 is CSAGTGGTETQYF. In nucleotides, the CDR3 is TGCAGTGCTGGGACAGGGGGTACGGAGACCCAGTACTTC.

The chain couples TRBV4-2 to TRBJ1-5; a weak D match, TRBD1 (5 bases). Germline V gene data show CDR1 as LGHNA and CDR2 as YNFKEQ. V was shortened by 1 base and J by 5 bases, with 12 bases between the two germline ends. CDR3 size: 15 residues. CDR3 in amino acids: CASSQAEGRHQPQHF. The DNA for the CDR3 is TGTGCCAGCAGCCAAGCCGAGGGGCGACATCAGCCCCAGCATTTT.

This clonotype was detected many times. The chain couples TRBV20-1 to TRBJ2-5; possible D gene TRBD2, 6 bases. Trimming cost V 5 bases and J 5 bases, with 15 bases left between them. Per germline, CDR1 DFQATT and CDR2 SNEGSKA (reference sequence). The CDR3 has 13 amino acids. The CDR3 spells CSAPGGNWETQYF. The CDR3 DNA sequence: TGCAGTGCTCCCGGGGGTAACTGGGAGACCCAGTACTTC.

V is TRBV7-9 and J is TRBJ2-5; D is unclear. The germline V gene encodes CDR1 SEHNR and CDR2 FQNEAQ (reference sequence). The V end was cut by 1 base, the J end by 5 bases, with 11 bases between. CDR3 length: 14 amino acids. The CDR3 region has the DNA TGTGCCAGCAGCTTAGAAATCTGCCATGAGACCCAGTACTTC. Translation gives CASSLEICHETQYF. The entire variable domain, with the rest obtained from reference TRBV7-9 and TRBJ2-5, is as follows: DTGVSQNPRHKITKRGQNVTFRCDPISEHNRLYWYRQTLGQGPEFLTYFQNEAQLEKSRLLSDRFSAERPKGSFSTLEIQRTEQGDSAMYLCASSLEICHETQYFGPGTRLLVL.

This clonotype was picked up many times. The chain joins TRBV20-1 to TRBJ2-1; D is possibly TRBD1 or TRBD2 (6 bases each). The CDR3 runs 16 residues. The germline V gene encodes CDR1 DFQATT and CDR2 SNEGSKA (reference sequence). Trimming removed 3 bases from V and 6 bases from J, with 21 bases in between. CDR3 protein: CSASPPWGAGGNEQFF. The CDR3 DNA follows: TGCAGTGCTAGCCCCCCCTGGGGGGCTGGGGGCAATGAGCAGTTCTTC.

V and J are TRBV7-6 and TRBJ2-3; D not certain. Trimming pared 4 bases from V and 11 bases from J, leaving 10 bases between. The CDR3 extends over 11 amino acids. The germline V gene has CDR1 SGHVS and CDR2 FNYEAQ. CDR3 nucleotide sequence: TGTGCCAGCAGCTCGGAGCATGGGCAGTATTTT. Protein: CASSSEHGQYF.

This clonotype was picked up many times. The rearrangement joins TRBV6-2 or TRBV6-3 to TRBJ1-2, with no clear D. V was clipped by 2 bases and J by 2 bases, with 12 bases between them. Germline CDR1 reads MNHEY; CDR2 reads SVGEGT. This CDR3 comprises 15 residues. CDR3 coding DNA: TGTGCCAGCAGTTACGTCAGGCGGGTGAACTATGGCTACACCTTC. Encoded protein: CASSYVRRVNYGYTF.

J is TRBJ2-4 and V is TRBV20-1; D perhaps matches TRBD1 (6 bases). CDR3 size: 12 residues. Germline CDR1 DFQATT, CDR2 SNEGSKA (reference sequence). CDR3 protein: CSVQTGPNIQYF. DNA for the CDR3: TGCAGCGTTCAAACAGGGCCAAACATTCAGTACTTC.

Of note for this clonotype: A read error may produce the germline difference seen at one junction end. The DNA for the CDR3 is TGTGCAACCAGTGACTACGACAGGAGCAATGGCTACACCTTC. Amino acids: CATSDYDRSNGYTF. The rearrangement joins TRBV24-1 to TRBJ1-2; tentative D call: TRBD1 (6 bases). Germline values: CDR1 KGHDR, CDR2 SFDVKD. This CDR3 has 14 amino acids.

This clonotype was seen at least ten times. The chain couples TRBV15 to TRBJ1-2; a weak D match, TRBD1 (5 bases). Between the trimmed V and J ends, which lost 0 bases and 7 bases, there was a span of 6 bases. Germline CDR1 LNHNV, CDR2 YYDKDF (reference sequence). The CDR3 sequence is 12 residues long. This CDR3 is CATSREGLGYTF. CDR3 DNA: TGTGCCACCAGCAGAGAGGGACTTGGCTACACCTTC.

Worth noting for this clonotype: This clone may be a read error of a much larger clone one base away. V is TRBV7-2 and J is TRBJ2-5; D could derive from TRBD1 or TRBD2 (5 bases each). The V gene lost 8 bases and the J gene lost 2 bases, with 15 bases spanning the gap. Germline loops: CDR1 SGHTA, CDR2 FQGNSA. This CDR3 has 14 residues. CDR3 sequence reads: CASGSPGRQETQYF. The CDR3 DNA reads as TGTGCCAGCGGCTCACCGGGACGGCAAGAGACCCAGTACTTC.

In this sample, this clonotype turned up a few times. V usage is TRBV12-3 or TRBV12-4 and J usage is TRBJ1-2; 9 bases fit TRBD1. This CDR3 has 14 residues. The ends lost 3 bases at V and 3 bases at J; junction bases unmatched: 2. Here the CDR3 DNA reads TGTGCCAGCAGTTTTGGACAGGGGTACTATGGCTACACCTTC. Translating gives CASSFGQGYYGYTF.

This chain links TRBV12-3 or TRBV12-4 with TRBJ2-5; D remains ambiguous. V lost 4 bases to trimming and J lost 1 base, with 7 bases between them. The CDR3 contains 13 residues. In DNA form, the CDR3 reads TGTGCCAGCAGTTCGAGGATCCAAGAGACCCAGTACTTC. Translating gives CASSSRIQETQYF.

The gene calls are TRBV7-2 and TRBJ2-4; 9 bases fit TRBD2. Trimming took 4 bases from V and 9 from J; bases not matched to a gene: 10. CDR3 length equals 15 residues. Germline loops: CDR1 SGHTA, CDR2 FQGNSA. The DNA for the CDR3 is TGTGCCAGCAGCTGGGGTAGCGGGGGCCCCGGCATTCAGTACTTC. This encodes CASSWGSGGPGIQYF.

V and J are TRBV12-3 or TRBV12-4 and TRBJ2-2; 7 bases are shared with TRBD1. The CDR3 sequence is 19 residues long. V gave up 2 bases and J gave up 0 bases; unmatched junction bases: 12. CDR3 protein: CASSLYPSRDSSNTGELFF. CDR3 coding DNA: TGTGCCAGCAGTTTATATCCGAGCCGGGACAGTTCGAACACCGGGGAGCTGTTTTTT.

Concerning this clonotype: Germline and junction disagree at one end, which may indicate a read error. CDR3 residues: CASSPDHETQYF. In nucleotides, the CDR3 is TGTGCCAGCAGTCCCGACCATGAGACCCAGTACTTC. The rearrangement uses TRBV7-3 and TRBJ2-5; D unclear. The CDR3 contains 12 residues. Germline V gene lookup returns CDR1 SGHTA and CDR2 FQGTGA. Filled out from reference TRBV7-3 and TRBJ2-5, the complete variable domain reads GAGVSQTPSNKVTEKGKYVELRCDPISGHTALYWYRQSLGQGPEFLIYFQGTGAADDSGLPNDRFFAVRPEGSVSTLKIQRTERGDSAVYLCASSPDHETQYFGPGTRLLVL.

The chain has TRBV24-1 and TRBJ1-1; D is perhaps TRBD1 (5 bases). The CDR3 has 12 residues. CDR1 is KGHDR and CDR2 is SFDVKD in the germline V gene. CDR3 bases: TGTGCGACTAGGGGTTTGAACACTGAAGCTTTCTTT. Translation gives CATRGLNTEAFF.

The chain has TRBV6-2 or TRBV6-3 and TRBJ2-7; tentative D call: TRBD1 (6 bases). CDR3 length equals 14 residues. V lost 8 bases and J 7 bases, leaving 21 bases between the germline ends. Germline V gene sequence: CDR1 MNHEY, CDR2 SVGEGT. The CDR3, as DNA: TGTGCCAGCCGATCCGGGACAACTTACAATGAGCAGTACGTC. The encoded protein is CASRSGTTYNEQYV.

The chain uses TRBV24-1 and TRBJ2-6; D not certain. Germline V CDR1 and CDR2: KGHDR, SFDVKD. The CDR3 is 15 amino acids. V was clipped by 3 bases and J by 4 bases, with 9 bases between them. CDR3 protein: CATSDMAAGANVLTF. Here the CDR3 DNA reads TGTGCCACCAGTGATATGGCTGCCGGGGCCAACGTCCTGACTTTC.

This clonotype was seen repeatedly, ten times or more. CDR3 DNA sequence: TGCAGTGCCAGCGAGAACACTGAAGCTTTCTTT. It encodes CSASENTEAFF. The V call is TRBV20-1, the J call TRBJ1-1; D not certain. The CDR3 loop spans 11 amino acids. Germline V CDR1 and CDR2: DFQATT, SNEGSKA (reference sequence). Trimming left V 6 bases short and J 1 base short, with 6 bases between.

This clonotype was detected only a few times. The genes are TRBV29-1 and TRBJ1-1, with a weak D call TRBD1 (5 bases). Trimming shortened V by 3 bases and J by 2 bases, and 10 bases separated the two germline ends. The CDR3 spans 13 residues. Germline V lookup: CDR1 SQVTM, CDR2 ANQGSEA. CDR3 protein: CSVDLGLNTEAFF. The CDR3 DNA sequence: TGCAGCGTTGATCTGGGACTAAACACTGAAGCTTTCTTT.

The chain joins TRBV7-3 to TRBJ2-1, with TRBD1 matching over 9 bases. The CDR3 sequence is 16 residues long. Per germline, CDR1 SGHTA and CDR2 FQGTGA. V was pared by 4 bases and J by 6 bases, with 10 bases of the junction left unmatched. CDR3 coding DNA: TGTGCCAGCAGCTCCCCCGGGACAGGGATGTTCAATGAGCAGTTCTTC. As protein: CASSSPGTGMFNEQFF. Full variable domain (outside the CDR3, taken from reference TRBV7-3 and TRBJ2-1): GAGVSQTPSNKVTEKGKYVELRCDPISGHTALYWYRQSLGQGPEFLIYFQGTGAADDSGLPNDRFFAVRPEGSVSTLKIQRTERGDSAVYLCASSSPGTGMFNEQFFGPGTRLTVL.

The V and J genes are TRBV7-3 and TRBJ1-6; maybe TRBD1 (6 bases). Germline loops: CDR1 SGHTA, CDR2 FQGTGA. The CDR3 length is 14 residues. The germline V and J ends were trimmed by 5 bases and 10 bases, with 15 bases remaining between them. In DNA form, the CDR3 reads TGTGCCAGCAGCGTATGGACAGTGTCCTCACCCCTCCACTTT. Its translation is CASSVWTVSSPLHF.

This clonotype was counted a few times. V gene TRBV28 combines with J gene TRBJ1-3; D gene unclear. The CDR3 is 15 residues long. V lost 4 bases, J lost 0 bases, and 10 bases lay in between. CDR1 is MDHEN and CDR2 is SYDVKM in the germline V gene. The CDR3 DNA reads TGTGCCAGCAGTTGGCCGGGCCCCTCTGGAAACACCATATATTTT. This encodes CASSWPGPSGNTIYF.